The clone carrying this T cell receptor (beta chain) has at least ten counts. Its matching antigen is unknown. The source of the sample is a study of early T cells in non-severe SARS-CoV-2 infection. At the level of the study: Sequenced material consisted of bulk RNA (from unsorted whole blood), and chains were unpaired. General observations from the study: Clonotype matching in VDJdb favored anti-spike CD8 responses and did not capture private and CD4 specificities.

Attached unique molecular identifiers marked individual cDNA molecules. TCRdb independently ran MiXCR on the 5' RACE reads; one entry per CDR3 protein. Among 75,000 or so distinct CDR3 sequences listed, 12% were seen once. With 6 bases removed from V and 5 bases from J, the gap between germline ends came to 10 bases. The CDR3 runs 12 residues. Germline V gene data show CDR1 as SNHLY and CDR2 as FYNNEI. Material for sequencing was whole blood. This chain links TRBV2 with TRBJ2-5; the D is unclear. This receptor was taken from an adult who was a healthcare worker with PCR-confirmed SARS-CoV-2 infection or an uninfected control (not recorded which). CDR3 DNA sequence: TGTGCCAGCAGGGACGATCGCGAGACCCAGTACTTC. This encodes CASRDDRETQYF. Variable domain in full (rest from reference TRBV2 and TRBJ2-5): EPEVTQTPSHQVTQMGQEVILRCVPISNHLYFYWYRQILGQKVEFLVSFYNNEISEKSEIFDDQFSVERPDGSNFTLKIRSTKLEDSAMYFCASRDDRETQYFGPGTRLLVL.